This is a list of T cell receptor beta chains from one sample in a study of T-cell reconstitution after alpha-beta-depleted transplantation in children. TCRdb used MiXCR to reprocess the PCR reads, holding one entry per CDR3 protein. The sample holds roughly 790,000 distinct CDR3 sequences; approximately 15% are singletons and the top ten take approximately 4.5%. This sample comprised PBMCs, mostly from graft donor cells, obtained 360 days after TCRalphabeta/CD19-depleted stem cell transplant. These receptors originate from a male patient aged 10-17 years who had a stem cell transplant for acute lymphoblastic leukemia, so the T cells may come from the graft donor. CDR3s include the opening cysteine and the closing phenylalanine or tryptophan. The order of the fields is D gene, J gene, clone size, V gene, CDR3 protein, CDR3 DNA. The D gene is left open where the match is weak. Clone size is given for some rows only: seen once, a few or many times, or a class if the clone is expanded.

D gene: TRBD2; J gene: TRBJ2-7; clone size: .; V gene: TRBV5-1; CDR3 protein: CASSWDYSYEQYF; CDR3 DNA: TGCGCCAGCAGCTGGGACTACTCCTACGAGCAGTACTTC
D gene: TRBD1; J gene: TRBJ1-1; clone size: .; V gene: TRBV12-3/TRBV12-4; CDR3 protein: CASSGTGRVTEAFF; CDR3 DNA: TGTGCCAGCAGTGGGACAGGGCGTGTGACTGAAGCTTTCTTT
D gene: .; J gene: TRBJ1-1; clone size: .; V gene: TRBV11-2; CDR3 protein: CASSRRGAGEAFF; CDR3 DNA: TGTGCCAGCAGCCGCCGAGGGGCCGGTGAAGCTTTCTTT
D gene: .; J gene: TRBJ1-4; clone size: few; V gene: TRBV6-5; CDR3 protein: CASSWDSLNEKLFF; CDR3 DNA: TGTGCCAGCAGTTGGGATTCGCTGAATGAAAAACTGTTTTTT
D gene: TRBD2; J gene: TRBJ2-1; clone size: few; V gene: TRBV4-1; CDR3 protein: CASSRQEWREVQFLYNEQFF; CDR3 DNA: TGCGCCAGCAGCCGGCAGGAGTGGCGGGAGGTTCAATTCTTATACAATGAGCAGTTCTTC
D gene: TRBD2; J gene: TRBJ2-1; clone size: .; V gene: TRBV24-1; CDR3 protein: CATSEAGRGRYNEQFF; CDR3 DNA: TGTGCCACCAGTGAGGCCGGGCGGGGGAGGTACAATGAGCAGTTCTTC
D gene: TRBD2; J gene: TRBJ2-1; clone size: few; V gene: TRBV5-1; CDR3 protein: CASSSSGRARFVLGNEQFF; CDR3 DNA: TGCGCCAGCAGCTCTAGCGGGAGGGCCCGTTTTGTCCTAGGCAATGAGCAGTTCTTC
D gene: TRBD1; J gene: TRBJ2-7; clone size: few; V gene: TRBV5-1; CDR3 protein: CASSKGTGGGYEQYF; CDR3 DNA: TGCGCCAGCAGCAAAGGGACAGGGGGCGGGTACGAGCAGTACTTC
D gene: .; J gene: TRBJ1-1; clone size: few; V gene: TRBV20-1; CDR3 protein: CSARGTLGHTEAFF; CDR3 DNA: TGCAGTGCTAGGGGCACTCTGGGGCACACTGAAGCTTTCTTT
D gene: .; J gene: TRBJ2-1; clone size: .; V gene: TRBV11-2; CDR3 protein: CASSYPGLVSYNEQFF; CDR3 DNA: TGTGCCAGCAGCTACCCGGGGCTAGTCTCCTACAATGAGCAGTTCTTC
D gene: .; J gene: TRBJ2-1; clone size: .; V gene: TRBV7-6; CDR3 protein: CASSLESEQFF; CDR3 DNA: TGTGCCAGCAGCTTAGAGAGCGAGCAGTTCTTC
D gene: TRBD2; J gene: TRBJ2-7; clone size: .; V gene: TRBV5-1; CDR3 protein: CASSGIKTSGSSRAYEQYF; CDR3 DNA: TGCGCCAGCAGCGGCATTAAGACTAGCGGGAGCTCCCGTGCATACGAGCAGTACTTC
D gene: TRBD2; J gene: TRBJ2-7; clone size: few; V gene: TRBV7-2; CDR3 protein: CASDESGASGSPYEQYF; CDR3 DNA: TGTGCCAGCGACGAGTCGGGGGCTAGCGGGAGTCCCTACGAGCAGTACTTC
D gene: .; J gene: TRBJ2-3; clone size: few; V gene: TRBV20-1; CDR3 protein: CSARIGANTQYF; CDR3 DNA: TGCAGTGCTAGAATAGGGGCAAATACGCAGTATTTT
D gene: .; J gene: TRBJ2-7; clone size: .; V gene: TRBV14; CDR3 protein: CASSQEIADFEQYF; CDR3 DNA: TGTGCCAGCAGCCAAGAGATTGCAGACTTCGAGCAGTACTTC
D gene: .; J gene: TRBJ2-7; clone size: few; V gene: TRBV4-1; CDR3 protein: CASSQDRVEHYEQYF; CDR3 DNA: TGCGCCAGCAGCCAAGATCGGGTGGAACACTACGAGCAGTACTTC
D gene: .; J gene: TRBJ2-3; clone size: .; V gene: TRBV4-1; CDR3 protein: CASSQGAPQYF; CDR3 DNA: TGCGCCAGCAGCCAAGGGGCCCCGCAGTATTTT
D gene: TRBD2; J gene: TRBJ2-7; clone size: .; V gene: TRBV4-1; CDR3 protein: CASSQVITSGSYEQYF; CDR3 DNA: TGCGCCAGCAGCCAAGTGATAACTAGCGGATCCTACGAGCAGTACTTC
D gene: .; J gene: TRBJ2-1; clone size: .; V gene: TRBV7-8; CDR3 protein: CASSPGRLPVSYNEQFF; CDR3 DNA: TGTGCCAGCAGCCCAGGGCGGCTCCCGGTATCGTACAATGAGCAGTTCTTC
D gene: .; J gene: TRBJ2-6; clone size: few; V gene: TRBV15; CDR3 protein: CATSRVRDKGLGANVLTF; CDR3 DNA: TGTGCCACCAGCAGAGTTCGGGACAAAGGCCTTGGGGCCAACGTCCTGACTTTC
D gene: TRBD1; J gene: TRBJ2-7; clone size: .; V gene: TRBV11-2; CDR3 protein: CASSSGTVFYEQYF; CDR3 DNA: TGTGCCAGCAGCTCCGGGACAGTGTTCTACGAGCAGTACTTC
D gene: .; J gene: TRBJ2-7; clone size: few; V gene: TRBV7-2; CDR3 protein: CASSLVMWVFWHEQYF; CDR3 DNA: TGTGCCAGCAGCTTAGTAATGTGGGTTTTCTGGCATGAGCAGTACTTC
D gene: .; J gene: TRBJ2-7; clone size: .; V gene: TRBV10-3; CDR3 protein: CAISSQSFEGEQYF; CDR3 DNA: TGTGCCATCAGCTCTCAAAGTTTCGAGGGCGAGCAGTACTTC
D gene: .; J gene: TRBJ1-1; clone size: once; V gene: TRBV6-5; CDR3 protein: CASSYSRGPTEAFF; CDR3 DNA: TGTGCCAGCAGTTACTCGAGGGGACCCACTGAAGCTTTCTTT
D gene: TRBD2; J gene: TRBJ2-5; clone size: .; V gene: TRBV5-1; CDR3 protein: CASSFQTSVKTQYF; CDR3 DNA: TGCGCCAGCAGCTTCCAGACTAGCGTGAAGACCCAGTACTTC
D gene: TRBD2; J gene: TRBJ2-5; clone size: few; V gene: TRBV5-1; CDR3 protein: CASSLVLLAGKETQYF; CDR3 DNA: TGCGCCAGCAGCTTGGTCTTATTAGCGGGAAAAGAGACCCAGTACTTC
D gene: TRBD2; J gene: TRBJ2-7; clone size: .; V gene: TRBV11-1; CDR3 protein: CASSVWTSGSSYEQYF; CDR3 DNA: TGTGCCAGCAGCGTTTGGACTAGCGGGAGCTCCTACGAGCAGTACTTC
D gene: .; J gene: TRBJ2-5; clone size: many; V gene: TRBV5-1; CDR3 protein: CASSGGRLDTQYF; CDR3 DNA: TGCGCCAGCAGCGGGGGAAGATTGGATACCCAGTACTTC
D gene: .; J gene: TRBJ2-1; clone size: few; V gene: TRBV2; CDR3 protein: CASSTRLLGDEQFF; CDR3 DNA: TGTGCCAGCAGTACCCGCCTTTTGGGTGATGAGCAGTTCTTC
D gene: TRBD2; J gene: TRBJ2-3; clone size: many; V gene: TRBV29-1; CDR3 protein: CSVGSKLAGEYYTQYF; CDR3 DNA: TGCAGCGTGGGATCGAAACTAGCGGGAGAATATTATACGCAGTATTTT
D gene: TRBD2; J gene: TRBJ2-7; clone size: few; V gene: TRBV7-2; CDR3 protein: CASSSTSGRPYEQYF; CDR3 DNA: TGTGCCAGCAGCTCCACTAGCGGGAGACCCTACGAGCAGTACTTC
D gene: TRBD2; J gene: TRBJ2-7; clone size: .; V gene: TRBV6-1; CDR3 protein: CASSEATGGLPFSYEQYF; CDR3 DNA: TGTGCCAGCAGTGAAGCGACGGGGGGGTTACCTTTTTCCTACGAGCAGTACTTC
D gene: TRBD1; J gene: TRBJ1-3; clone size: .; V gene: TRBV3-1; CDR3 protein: CASSWGQIGNTIYF; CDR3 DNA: TGTGCCAGCAGCTGGGGACAGATAGGAAACACCATATATTTT
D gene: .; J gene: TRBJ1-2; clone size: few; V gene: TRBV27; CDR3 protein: CASSLSSGTHINYGYTF; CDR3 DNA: TGTGCCAGCAGTTTATCGTCCGGGACTCATATCAACTATGGCTACACCTTC
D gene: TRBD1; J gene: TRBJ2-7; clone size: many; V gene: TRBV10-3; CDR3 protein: CAISDSGQRTYEQYF; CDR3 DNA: TGTGCCATCAGTGATTCGGGACAGAGGACCTACGAGCAGTACTTC
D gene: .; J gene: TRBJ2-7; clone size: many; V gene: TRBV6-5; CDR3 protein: CASSYPRGSSYEQYF; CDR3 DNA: TGTGCCAGCAGTTACCCTCGGGGGAGCTCCTACGAGCAGTACTTC
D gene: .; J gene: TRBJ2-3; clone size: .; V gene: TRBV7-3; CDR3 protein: CASSALSADTQYF; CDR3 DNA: TGTGCCAGCAGCGCCCTTTCCGCAGATACGCAGTATTTT
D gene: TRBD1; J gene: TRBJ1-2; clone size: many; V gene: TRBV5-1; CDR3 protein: CASSQGQGYYGYTF; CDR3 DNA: TGCGCCAGCAGCCAGGGACAGGGGTACTATGGCTACACCTTC
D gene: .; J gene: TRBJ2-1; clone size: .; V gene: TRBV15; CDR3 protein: CATSSGRGLNEQFF; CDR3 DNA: TGTGCCACCAGCAGTGGTAGAGGACTAAATGAGCAGTTCTTC
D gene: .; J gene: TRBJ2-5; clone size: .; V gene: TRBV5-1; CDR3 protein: CASREGDRETQYF; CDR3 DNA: TGCGCCAGCAGAGAGGGGGATAGGGAGACCCAGTACTTC
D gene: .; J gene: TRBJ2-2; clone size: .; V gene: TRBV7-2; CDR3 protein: CASSPRYFLGTGELFF; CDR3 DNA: TGTGCCAGCAGCCCCCGGTACTTCCTGGGGACCGGGGAGCTGTTTTTT
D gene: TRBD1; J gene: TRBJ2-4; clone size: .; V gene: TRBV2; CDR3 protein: CASSEAVGQATKNIQYF; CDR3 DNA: TGTGCCAGCAGTGAAGCGGTCGGACAGGCGACCAAAAACATTCAGTACTTC
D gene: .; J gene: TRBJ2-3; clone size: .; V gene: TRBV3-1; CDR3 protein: CASSQDNSYTDTQYF; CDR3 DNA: TGTGCCAGCAGCCAAGACAACAGCTACACAGATACGCAGTATTTT
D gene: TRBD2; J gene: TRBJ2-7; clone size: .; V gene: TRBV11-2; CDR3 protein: CASAARAGSYEQYF; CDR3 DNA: TGTGCCAGCGCCGCCCGAGCGGGATCCTACGAGCAGTACTTC